This T cell receptor beta chain was sequenced in a study of T cell repertoires in cytomegalovirus infection. From the reads, TCRdb called clonotypes with MiXCR, one entry per CDR3 protein. The sample holds roughly 990,000 distinct CDR3 sequences, approximately 31% seen once. Germline trimming cut 5 bases from V and 4 bases from J; bases unmatched to any gene: 7. CDR1 and CDR2 from the germline V gene are SGHVS and FNYEAQ. The CDR3 has 16 amino acids. In regard to this clonotype: Its antigen is not known.

Sample: cultured CD8+ T cells from PBMCs, taken from culture after CMV antigen stimulation. The V call is TRBV7-6, the J call TRBJ2-1; TRBD2 agrees at 11 bases. This clonotype originated in a human donor in good health (CMV status not recorded). Some clones in this sample may be carry-over from other donors' samples. CDR3 sequence: CASSVSGTSGYNEQFF. CDR3 nucleotides: TGTGCCAGCAGCGTGTCCGGGACTAGCGGATACAATGAGCAGTTCTTC.